This note documents a single TCR beta chain sequence. The data derive from a study of T cell responses to AZD1222 COVID-19 vaccine. The protocol was immunoSEQ multiplex PCR, while the TCRdb copy is restricted to in-frame clones and leaves out a portion. Of approximately 180,000 clones in the sample, around 88% were seen once. The V gene's germline CDR1 is LGHDT and CDR2 YNNKEL (reference sequence). The CDR3 runs to 14 residues. V dropped 0 bases and J dropped 8; count of bases not matched to a gene: 6. This clonotype was obtained from an adult in good health. The chain uses TRBV3-1 (or the pseudogene TRBV3-2) and TRBJ1-2; TRBD1 matches 7 bases. The sample consisted of peripheral blood, taken on day 0 of AZD1222 vaccination. CDR3 nucleotides: TGTGCCAGCAGCCAAGAGACAGGGAGGGGAGGCTACACCTTC. Translation: CASSQETGRGGYTF.